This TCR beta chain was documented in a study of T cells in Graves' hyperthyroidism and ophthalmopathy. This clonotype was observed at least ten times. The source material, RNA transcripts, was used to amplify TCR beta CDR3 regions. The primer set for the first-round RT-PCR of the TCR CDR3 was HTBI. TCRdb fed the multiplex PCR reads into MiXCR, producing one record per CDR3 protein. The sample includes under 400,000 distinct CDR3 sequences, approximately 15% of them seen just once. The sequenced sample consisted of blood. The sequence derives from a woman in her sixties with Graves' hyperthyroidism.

The chain's CDR3 is CASGERGPYEQYF. CDR3 nucleotide sequence: TGTGCCAGCGGGGAGCGGGGTCCCTACGAGCAGTACTTC. The gene calls are TRBV6-2 or TRBV6-3 and TRBJ2-7; 7 nucleotides agree with TRBD2. The germline CDR1 and CDR2 sequences are MNHEY and SVGEGT. The CDR3 is 13 amino acids. The V segment lost 8 bases and the J segment 2 bases; nucleotides outside the gene matches: 6.